Reported below is one TCR beta chain. These data come from a study of control samples from healthy donors and cancer patients. The V gene's germline CDR1 is SGHAT and CDR2 FQNNGV. This CDR3 is 13 amino acids long. V was clipped by 5 bases and J by 3 bases, with 10 bases between them. Data came from immunoSEQ multiplex PCR; TCRdb stores just in-frame clones and leaves some out. The table shows 110,000 to 150,000 clones, with roughly 94% occurring only once. Input material: blood. This chain connects TRBV11-2 to TRBJ1-2; the D is unclear. This clonotype was sampled from a man aged 40-49 years in good health. CDR3 sequence reads: CASSTGHYYGYTF. The CDR3 DNA follows: TGTGCCAGCAGCACCGGCCATTACTATGGCTACACCTTC.